This T cell receptor beta chain was recovered during a study of OX40 agonist ivuxolimab in advanced cancers. The CDR3 is made up of 16 amino acids. Trimming left V 0 bases short and J 1 base short, with 10 bases between. The germline gives CDR1 LGHNA, CDR2 YSLEER. This table comes from immunoSEQ multiplex PCR, and its TCRdb copy is limited to in-frame clones, with some not included. Found here are roughly 77,000 clones, about 90% of them singletons; the top ten hold roughly 0.56%. This chain uses TRBV4-3 with TRBJ2-1; D gene unclear. Specimen: CD4+ or CD8+ T cells sorted from blood, collected in a trial of the OX40 agonist ivuxolimab. The clonotype originates from an adult with an advanced solid tumor such as melanoma, head and neck, liver or kidney cancer. The CDR3, as DNA: TGCGCCAGCAGCCAAGATTGGGTGGAGTCCTACAATGAGCAGTTCTTC. Its translation: CASSQDWVESYNEQFF.